Below, 26 T cell receptor beta chains from the same sample are listed, as sequenced in a study of T-cell reconstitution after alpha-beta-depleted transplantation in children. Unique molecular identifiers were incorporated into the prepared TCRbeta library. TCRdb independently ran MiXCR on the PCR reads; one entry per CDR3 protein. Of around 78,000 distinct CDR3 sequences in the sample, 13% to 15% were seen once. The input for sequencing was PBMCs, mostly from graft donor cells, taken 180 days after TCRalphabeta/CD19-depleted stem cell transplant. These receptors all stem from a male patient between 2 and 15 years old who had a stem cell transplant for acute lymphoblastic leukemia, so the T cells may come from the graft donor.

The V gene is TRBV4-3, the J gene TRBJ1-1; possible D gene TRBD1, 5 bases. The CDR3 has 13 amino acids. Germline-derived CDR1 and CDR2 are LGHNA and YSLEER. V lost 3 bases, J lost 3 bases, and 8 bases lay in between. The CDR3 region is CASSQWGDTEAFF. As DNA, the CDR3 is TGCGCCAGCAGCCAGTGGGGGGACACTGAAGCTTTCTTT.

This clonotype turned up a few times. The rearrangement joins TRBV29-1 to TRBJ2-2, with a weak D call TRBD1 (6 bases). This CDR3 spans 15 amino acids. V lost 3 bases, J lost 2 bases, and 13 bases lay in between. Germline V gene data show CDR1 as SQVTM and CDR2 as ANQGSEA. The CDR3 is CSVESGGSNTGELFF. In DNA, the CDR3 is TGCAGCGTTGAGTCTGGGGGCTCAAACACCGGGGAGCTGTTTTTT.

The chain uses TRBV15 and TRBJ2-3; the D is unclear. V was clipped by 4 bases and J by 3 bases, with 5 bases between them. This CDR3 contains 12 residues. The germline CDR1 and CDR2 sequences are LNHNV and YYDKDF (reference sequence). CDR3 in amino acids: CATSTQTDTQYF. CDR3 in DNA: TGTGCCACCAGCACCCAGACAGATACGCAGTATTTT. Based on the CDR3 plus reference TRBV15 and TRBJ2-3, the full variable domain is DAMVIQNPRYQVTQFGKPVTLSCSQTLNHNVMYWYQQKSSQAPKLLFHYYDKDFNNEADTPDNFQSRRPNTSFCFLDIRSPGLGDTAMYLCATSTQTDTQYFGPGTRLTVL.

The sample holds a few counts of this clonotype. The genes are TRBV20-1 and TRBJ2-3, with D possibly matching TRBD2 (6 bases). Germline V gene data show CDR1 as DFQATT and CDR2 as SNEGSKA (reference sequence). The V end lost 6 bases, the J end lost 6 bases, and 13 bases lay between the germline ends. The length of the CDR3 is 12 residues. As DNA, the CDR3 is TGCAGTGCGGAGGGACGAAGGGATACGCAGTATTTT. This translates into CSAEGRRDTQYF.

In this sample, this clonotype turned up a few times. The chain combines TRBV5-1 with TRBJ2-7; 7 bases match TRBD1. This CDR3 contains 12 residues. Germline assignment: CDR1 SGHRS and CDR2 YFSETQ. The V segment lost 0 bases and the J segment 9 bases; nucleotides outside the gene matches: 3. The CDR3 region is CASSLGQGWQYF. The CDR3 nucleotides read TGCGCCAGCAGCTTGGGACAGGGTTGGCAGTACTTC. Full variable domain (remainder filled in from reference TRBV5-1 and TRBJ2-7): KAGVTQTPRYLIKTRGQQVTLSCSPISGHRSVSWYQQTPGQGLQFLFEYFSETQRNKGNFPGRFSGRQFSNSRSEMNVSTLELGDSALYLCASSLGQGWQYFGPGTRLTVT.

The chain couples TRBV20-1 to TRBJ2-5; D perhaps matches TRBD1 (6 bases). Germline assignment: CDR1 DFQATT and CDR2 SNEGSKA (reference sequence). V lost 1 base and J lost 5, with 14 bases in between. This CDR3 is 14 amino acids long. The CDR3, as DNA: TGCAGTGCTAGAGTAGGGGCAGGGGCCGAGACCCAGTACTTC. Its protein product is CSARVGAGAETQYF.

This chain joins TRBV20-1 and TRBJ2-4; D is tentatively TRBD1 or TRBD2 (7 bases each). V was shortened by 5 bases and J by 9 bases, with 14 bases between the two germline ends. The CDR3 sequence is 12 residues long. Germline CDR1 reads DFQATT; CDR2 reads SNEGSKA (reference sequence). The CDR3 DNA follows: TGCAGTGCTCGACAGGGAGGGGGCATTCAGTACTTC. Translating gives CSARQGGGIQYF.

The chain joins TRBV9 to TRBJ2-1, with 7 bases fitting TRBD2. CDR1 is SGDLS and CDR2 is YYNGEE in the germline V gene. CDR3 length equals 16 residues. The V and J ends lost 3 bases and 0 bases, in that order; junction bases with no gene match: 6. The CDR3 region is CASSAWGGSSYNEQFF. Written as DNA, the CDR3 is TGTGCCAGCAGCGCGTGGGGCGGGAGCTCCTACAATGAGCAGTTCTTC.

This clonotype was counted between two and nine times. The J gene is TRBJ2-1, the V gene TRBV20-1; perhaps TRBD1 as D (6 bases). Germline lookup yields CDR1 DFQATT and CDR2 SNEGSKA (reference sequence). The V and J ends lost 0 bases and 0 bases respectively, with 15 bases between them. This CDR3 contains 17 residues. The CDR3 DNA is TGCAGTGCTAGAGACCGGCCCACAGGGAGCTCCTACAATGAGCAGTTCTTC. As protein: CSARDRPTGSSYNEQFF.

This clonotype showed up many times. V usage is TRBV12-3 or TRBV12-4 and J usage is TRBJ1-5; the D is unclear. V lost 6 bases, J lost 5 bases, and 17 bases lay in between. The CDR3 loop spans 15 amino acids. The CDR3 DNA reads TGTGCCAGCAGGTATGAATCTACAACCTATCAGCCCCAGCATTTT. Encoded protein: CASRYESTTYQPQHF.

The chain uses TRBV4-1 and TRBJ2-5; D gene uncertain. Germline V CDR1 and CDR2: MGHRA, YSYEKL. V lost 0 bases to trimming and J lost 0 bases, with 11 bases between them. CDR3 length equals 16 residues. The CDR3 sequence is CASSQELSWYQETQYF. CDR3 DNA sequence: TGCGCCAGCAGCCAAGAGTTGAGCTGGTACCAAGAGACCCAGTACTTC.

This chain uses TRBV6-2 or TRBV6-3 with TRBJ2-5; a weak D match, TRBD2 (6 bases). Trimming shortened V by 8 bases and J by 4 bases, and 11 bases separated the two germline ends. The germline CDR1 and CDR2 sequences are MNHEY and SVGEGT. This CDR3 contains 12 residues. CDR3: CASERRGETQYF. Written as DNA, the CDR3 is TGTGCCAGCGAAAGGAGGGGAGAGACCCAGTACTTC.

The rearrangement links TRBV5-1 to TRBJ2-1; D not certain. Germline loops: CDR1 SGHRS, CDR2 YFSETQ. Trimming left V 0 bases short and J 4 bases short, with 11 bases between. This CDR3 is built from 15 residues. Here the CDR3 reads CASSLVTPHYNEQFF. The CDR3 bases are TGCGCCAGCAGCTTGGTGACCCCCCATTACAATGAGCAGTTCTTC.

This clonotype was seen at least ten times. This chain links TRBV9 with TRBJ1-4; 7 bases agree with TRBD1. Germline V CDR1 and CDR2: SGDLS, YYNGEE. The CDR3 spans 11 residues. The V gene end was trimmed by 3 bases and the J gene end by 11 bases; junction bases not matched to a gene: 1. The CDR3 here is CASSAGGKLFF. CDR3 DNA sequence: TGTGCCAGCAGCGCAGGGGGGAAACTGTTTTTT.

The chain is built from TRBV4-2 and TRBJ2-7; TRBD2 matches at 11 bases. The J segment lost 5 bases and the V segment lost 3 bases, leaving 3 bases of the junction unmatched. The CDR3 runs to 14 residues. Germline values: CDR1 LGHNA, CDR2 YNFKEQ. The CDR3 spells CASSHSGGADEQYF. CDR3 nucleotides: TGTGCCAGCAGCCATAGCGGGGGGGCAGACGAGCAGTACTTC.

This chain links TRBV28 with TRBJ1-5; TRBD1 matches 8 bases. The CDR3 contains 17 residues. V trimming: 7 bases; J trimming: 1 base; junction bases outside the gene matches: 12. Germline V gene sequence: CDR1 MDHEN, CDR2 SYDVKM. As DNA, the CDR3 is TGTGCCAGCACCCTTAGGCAGGGGGCGAGAAGCAATCAGCCCCAGCATTTT. Residues: CASTLRQGARSNQPQHF.

The chain joins TRBV25-1 to TRBJ1-3; D is unresolved. Trimming shortened V by 0 bases and J by 2 bases, and 11 bases separated the two germline ends. The CDR3 extends over 16 amino acids. Germline V gives CDR1 MGHDK, CDR2 SYGVNS. DNA for the CDR3: TGTGCCAGCAGTGAATATAAGGGTCTGGCTGGAAACACCATATATTTT. It is translated as CASSEYKGLAGNTIYF.

This clonotype appeared a single time. This could be a read error, since a much larger clone is one nucleotide away. The rearrangement uses TRBV5-1 and TRBJ2-7, with D possibly being TRBD1 or TRBD2 (5 bases each). Germline CDR1 and CDR2: SGHRS and YFSETQ. This CDR3 region has 15 residues. The CDR3: CASSLAGTGTYERYF. Here the CDR3 DNA reads TGCGCCAGCAGCTTGGCCGGGACGGGGACCTACGAGCGGTACTTC.

The chain is built from TRBV6-2 or TRBV6-3 and TRBJ2-7, with D perhaps TRBD2 (5 bases). The V gene lost 6 bases and the J gene lost 1 base, with 13 bases spanning the gap. The CDR3 is made up of 14 amino acids. Germline assignment: CDR1 MNHEY and CDR2 SVGEGT. The CDR3 spells CASRNPRGSYEQYF. For the CDR3, the DNA is TGTGCCAGCAGGAACCCTAGAGGGTCCTACGAGCAGTACTTC.

This clonotype was detected many times. The V gene is TRBV12-3 or TRBV12-4, the J gene TRBJ2-7; 12 nucleotides agree with TRBD2. The junction had 12 bases not matched to a gene; V was cut back by 5 bases and J by 4 bases. The CDR3 is made up of 17 amino acids. CDR3 coding DNA: TGTGCCAGCAGTCCAGGACTAGCGGGGTTCTCGCCGTACGAGCAGTACTTC. Protein: CASSPGLAGFSPYEQYF.

In this sample, this clonotype turned up a few times. A much larger clone differs from this one at a single base, so this may be a read error. V and J are TRBV20-1 and TRBJ2-1; no reliable D call. The CDR3 length is 17 residues. Germline V gives CDR1 DFQATT, CDR2 SNEGSKA (reference sequence). The CDR3 DNA is TGCTGTGCTAGAGTAGCCTATTTTGGGTACTCCTACAATGAGCAGTTCTTC. Translating gives CCARVAYFGYSYNEQFF.

This rearrangement joins TRBV12-3 or TRBV12-4 to TRBJ1-5; 10 nucleotides agree with TRBD1. The trim removed 5 bases at V and 6 bases at J, leaving 7 bases unmatched. The CDR3 extends over 15 amino acids. CDR3 nucleotides: TGTGCCAGCAGTAGGACAGGGGGAGTTTCTCAGCCCCAGCATTTT. Its translation: CASSRTGGVSQPQHF.

This clonotype appeared a few times. The J gene is TRBJ1-2, the V gene TRBV5-6, with 9 bases that match TRBD1. Germline CDR1 and CDR2: SGHDT and YYEEEE. CDR3 length: 13 residues. Germline trimming cut 3 bases from V and 3 bases from J; bases unmatched to any gene: 0. This CDR3 reads CASSWDRDYGYTF. The CDR3 DNA sequence: TGTGCCAGCAGCTGGGACAGGGACTATGGCTACACCTTC.

This clonotype was recorded at least ten times. The rearrangement uses TRBV7-3 and TRBJ2-6; D ambiguous. The CDR3 consists of 15 residues. Trimming stripped 3 bases from V and 0 bases from J, with 6 bases between. Germline CDR1 SGHTA, CDR2 FQGTGA. CDR3 amino acids: CASSFDGSGANVLTF. The CDR3 DNA follows: TGTGCCAGCAGCTTTGACGGCTCTGGGGCCAACGTCCTGACTTTC.

This clonotype came up a few times. The chain uses TRBV6-2 or TRBV6-3 and TRBJ1-3; no definite D call. V was pared by 7 bases and J by 0 bases, with 7 bases between. CDR1 is MNHEY and CDR2 is SVGEGT in the germline V gene. CDR3 length: 13 residues. CDR3 amino acids: CASIGSSGNTIYF. CDR3 coding DNA: TGTGCCAGCATCGGGAGCTCTGGAAACACCATATATTTT.

In its sample, this clonotype was seen a few times. The J gene is TRBJ2-7, the V gene TRBV2; D is unclear. The CDR3 is made up of 14 amino acids. Germline CDR1 reads SNHLY; CDR2 reads FYNNEI. V shed 8 bases and J shed 1 base, with 15 bases lying between them. CDR3 DNA: TGTGCCAGCTCCACGGGCCCAAGATCCTACGAGCAGTACTTC. It encodes CASSTGPRSYEQYF.